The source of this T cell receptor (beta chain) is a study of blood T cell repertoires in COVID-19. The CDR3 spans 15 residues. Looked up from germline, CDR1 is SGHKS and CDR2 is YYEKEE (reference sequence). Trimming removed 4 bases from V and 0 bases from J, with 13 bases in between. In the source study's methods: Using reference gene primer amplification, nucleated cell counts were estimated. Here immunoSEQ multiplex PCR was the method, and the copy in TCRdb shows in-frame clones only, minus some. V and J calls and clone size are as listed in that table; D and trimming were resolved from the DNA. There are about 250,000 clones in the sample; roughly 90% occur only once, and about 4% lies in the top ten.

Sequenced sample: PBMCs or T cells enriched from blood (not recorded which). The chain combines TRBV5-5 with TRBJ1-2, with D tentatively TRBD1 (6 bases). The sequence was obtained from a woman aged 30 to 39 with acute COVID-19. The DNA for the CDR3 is TGTGCCAGCAGCGCCCGGACAGCTTCTAACTATGGCTACACCTTC. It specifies CASSARTASNYGYTF. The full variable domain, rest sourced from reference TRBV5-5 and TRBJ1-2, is DAGVTQSPTHLIKTRGQQVTLRCSPISGHKSVSWYQQVLGQGPQFIFQYYEKEERGRGNFPDRFSARQFPNYSSELNVNALLLGDSALYLCASSARTASNYGYTFGSGTRLTVV.